The 9 T cell receptor beta chains presented below share a single source sample, sequenced in a study of tumor-infiltrating lymphocytes in primary liver carcinoma. Production of TCR beta cDNA used roughly 500 ng total RNA together with a constant-region primer. Three nested multiplex PCR rounds of slightly modified ARM-PCR generated TCR beta libraries. TRBV1-TRBV30 forward primers and a C-beta reverse primer were used in the first two PCR rounds, which each ran for around 11 cycles. One entry per CDR3 protein, called by TCRdb with MiXCR from the multiplex PCR reads. Of about 70,000 distinct CDR3 sequences in the sample, about 70% were seen once. Taking about 18-32 mg of unsorted bulk tissue, the authors co-extracted RNA and DNA. Sequenced: liver tumor tissue from sampling region 4. Subset defined: tumor region T4, right-lateral pole. These TCRs come from a man aged 40-55 years with primary liver carcinoma and hepatitis B virus infection.

The gene calls are TRBV7-9 and TRBJ1-3; D is ambiguous. V was shortened by 1 base and J by 4 bases, with 14 bases between the two germline ends. From germline, CDR1 is SEHNR and CDR2 FQNEAQ (reference sequence). This CDR3 is built from 16 residues. In DNA, the CDR3 is TGTGCCAGCAGCTTAGGTCAGACTGCGGCCGGAAACACCATATATTTT. This gives the protein CASSLGQTAAGNTIYF.

A remark on this clonotype: The junction does not match germline at one end; this may be a read error. The gene calls are TRBV12-5 and TRBJ1-1; possible D gene TRBD1, 6 bases. This CDR3 has 12 amino acids. Germline V lookup: CDR1 LGHNT, CDR2 FRNRAP. The CDR3 coding sequence is TGTACTAGTGGTTTGGGACATGGTGAAGCTTTCTTT. Encoded protein: CTSGLGHGEAFF. The full variable domain, completed using reference TRBV12-5 and TRBJ1-1, is DARVTQTPRHKVTEMGQEVTMRCQPILGHNTVFWYRQTMMQGLELLAYFRNRAPLDDSGMPKDRFSAEMPDATLATLKIQPSEPRDSAVYFCTSGLGHGEAFFGQGTRLTVV.

The rearrangement links TRBV6-5 to TRBJ1-5; D ambiguous. The germline V gene encodes CDR1 MNHEY and CDR2 SVGAGI. The CDR3 totals 14 residues. Trimming stripped 11 bases from V and 6 bases from J, with 20 bases between. The CDR3 reads CAGSSGSLGQPQHF. The CDR3 bases are TGTGCCGGTAGTTCAGGCTCTTTGGGTCAGCCCCAGCATTTT.

This clonotype was seen ten or more times. The chain has TRBV10-3 and TRBJ2-1; 7 positions match TRBD2. The CDR3 runs 16 residues. V trimming: 3 bases; J trimming: 9 bases; junction bases outside the gene matches: 14. Germline lookup yields CDR1 ENHRY and CDR2 SYGVKD. CDR3 amino acids: CAISEYVGGPMVEQFF. The CDR3 DNA follows: TGTGCCATCAGTGAATACGTGGGAGGGCCAATGGTTGAGCAGTTCTTC.

Notes on this clonotype: This clone may be a read error of a much larger clone one base away. J is TRBJ2-7 and V is TRBV28, with 9 bases lining up with TRBD1. Unmatched junction bases numbered 14, after V lost 8 bases and J lost 6 bases. Germline loops: CDR1 MDHEN, CDR2 SYDVKM. The CDR3 covers 15 residues. The CDR3 reads CASLTGGTMGCEQYF. In nucleotides, the CDR3 is TGTGCCAGCCTAACAGGGGGCACAATGGGCTGCGAGCAGTACTTC.

This clonotype occurred once. The final CDR3 position lacks the conserved phenylalanine or tryptophan, pointing to a likely read error. The chain recombines TRBV11-2 with TRBJ2-5; D perhaps matches TRBD2 (5 bases). Germline assignment: CDR1 SGHAT and CDR2 FQNNGV. There are 16 residues in the CDR3. CDR3 nucleotides: TGTGTCAGGAGATCCCAGGACTCGGCCCACCAAGAGACCCAGTACTCC. This gives the protein CVRRSQDSAHQETQYS.

As to this clonotype: The junction departs from the called germline gene at one end, perhaps through a read error. The rearrangement uses TRBV5-1 and TRBJ2-2; either TRBD1 or TRBD2 may fit D (5 bases each). CDR3 length: 17 residues. From germline, CDR1 is SGHRS and CDR2 YFSETQ. The CDR3 coding sequence is TGCGCCATCAGCCGAGGGACGGACTCCGCGAACACCGGGGAGCTGTTCTTT. This codes for CAISRGTDSANTGELFF.

Of note for this clonotype: As the CDR3 is not closed by the conserved phenylalanine or tryptophan, this likely results from a read error. No DNA is shown, since the ends of the CDR3 on it are uncertain; the CDR3 is the one TCRdb lists. The chain is built from TRBV11-2 and TRBJ2-7. The CDR3 is 14 amino acids in total, end residues counted. Germline lookup yields CDR1 SGHAT and CDR2 FQNNGV. The CDR3 sequence is CASSLTDIAYEHYY.

To note about this clonotype: Likely a read error: the CDR3 ends without its conserved phenylalanine or tryptophan. The chain couples TRBV11-1 to TRBJ2-3; 9 bases are shared with TRBD2. This CDR3 spans 16 amino acids. The V gene's germline CDR1 is SGHAT and CDR2 FQDESV (reference sequence). The CDR3, as DNA: TGTGACAGCAGCCTCGGGACTAGCACACAAAAAGATACGCAGTATTCT. Translating it yields CDSSLGTSTQKDTQYS.